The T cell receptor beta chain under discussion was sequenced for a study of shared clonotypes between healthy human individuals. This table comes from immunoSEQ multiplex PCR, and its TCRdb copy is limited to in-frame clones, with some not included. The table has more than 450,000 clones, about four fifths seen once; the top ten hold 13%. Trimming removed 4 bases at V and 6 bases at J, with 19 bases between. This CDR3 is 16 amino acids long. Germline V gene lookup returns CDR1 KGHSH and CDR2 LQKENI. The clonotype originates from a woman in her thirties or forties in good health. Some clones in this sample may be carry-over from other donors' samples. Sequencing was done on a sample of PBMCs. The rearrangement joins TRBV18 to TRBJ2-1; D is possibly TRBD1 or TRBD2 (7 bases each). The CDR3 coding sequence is TGTGCCAGCTCACGACACTCAGGGGGGGCAGGCAATGAGCAGTTCTTC. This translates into CASSRHSGGAGNEQFF.